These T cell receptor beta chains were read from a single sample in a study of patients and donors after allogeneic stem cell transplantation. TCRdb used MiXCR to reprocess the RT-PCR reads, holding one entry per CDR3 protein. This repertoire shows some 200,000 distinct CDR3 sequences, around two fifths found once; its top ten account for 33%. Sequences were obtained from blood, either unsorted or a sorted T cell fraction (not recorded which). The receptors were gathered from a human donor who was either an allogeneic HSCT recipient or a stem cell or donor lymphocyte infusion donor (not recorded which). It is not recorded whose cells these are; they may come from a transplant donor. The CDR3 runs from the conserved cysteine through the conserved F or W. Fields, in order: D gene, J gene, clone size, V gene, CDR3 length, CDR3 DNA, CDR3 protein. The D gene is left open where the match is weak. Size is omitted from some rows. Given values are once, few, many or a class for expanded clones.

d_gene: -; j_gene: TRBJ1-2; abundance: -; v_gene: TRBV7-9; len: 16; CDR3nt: TGTGCCAGCAGCTTAGCCCATCTCCCAGGGTCGGATGGCTACACCTTC; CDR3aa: CASSLAHLPGSDGYTF
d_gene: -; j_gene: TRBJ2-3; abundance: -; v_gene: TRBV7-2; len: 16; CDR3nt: TGTGCCAGCAGCTTACGACAGCTTGGGCTAAAAGATACGCAGTATTTT; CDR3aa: CASSLRQLGLKDTQYF
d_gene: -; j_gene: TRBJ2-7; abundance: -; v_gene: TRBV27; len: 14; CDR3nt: TGTGCCAGCAGCCCCCTGGGGGGAATCGACGAGCAGTACTTC; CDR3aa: CASSPLGGIDEQYF
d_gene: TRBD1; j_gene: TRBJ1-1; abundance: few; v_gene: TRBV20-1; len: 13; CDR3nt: TGCAGTGCTAGAAGACAGGGCGGCACTGAAGCTTTCTTT; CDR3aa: CSARRQGGTEAFF
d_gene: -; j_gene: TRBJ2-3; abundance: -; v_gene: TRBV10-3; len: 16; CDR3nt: TGTGCCATCAGTGAGCCCAGGACTGTCAGCACAGATACGCAGTATTTT; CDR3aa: CAISEPRTVSTDTQYF
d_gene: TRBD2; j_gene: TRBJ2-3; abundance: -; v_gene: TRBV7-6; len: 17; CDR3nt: TGTGCCAGCAGCTTAGGGGCTAGCGGGAGGGGAACAGATACGCAGTATTTT; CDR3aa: CASSLGASGRGTDTQYF
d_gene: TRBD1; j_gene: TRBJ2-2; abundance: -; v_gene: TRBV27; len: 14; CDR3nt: TGTGCCAGCAGTTTTACAGGGGTCGCCGGGGAGCTGTTTTTT; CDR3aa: CASSFTGVAGELFF
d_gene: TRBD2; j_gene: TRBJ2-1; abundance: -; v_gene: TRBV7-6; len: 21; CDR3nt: TGTGCCAGCAGCTTAGGGGAGAATAGCGGGAGGGCCAGAGTAAAATACAATGAGCAGTTCTTC; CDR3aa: CASSLGENSGRARVKYNEQFF
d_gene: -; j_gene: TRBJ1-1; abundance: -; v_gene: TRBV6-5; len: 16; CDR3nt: TGTGCCAGCAGTTACCATCCTCTGGGATCGAACACTGAAGCTTTCTTT; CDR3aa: CASSYHPLGSNTEAFF
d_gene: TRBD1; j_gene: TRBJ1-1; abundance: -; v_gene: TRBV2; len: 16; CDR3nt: TGTGCCAGCAGTGAAGGACAGGGGGCCATGAACACTGAAGTTTTCTTT; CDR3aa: CASSEGQGAMNTEVFF
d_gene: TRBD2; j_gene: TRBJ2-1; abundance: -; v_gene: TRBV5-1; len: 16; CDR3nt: TGCGCCAGCAGCTCCCGTCCCGGACTAGGGGACAATGAGCAGTTCTTC; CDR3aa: CASSSRPGLGDNEQFF
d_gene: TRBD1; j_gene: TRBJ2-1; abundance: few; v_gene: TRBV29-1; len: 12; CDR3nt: TGCAGCGTTGCTACAGGGGGCCATGAGCAGTTCTTC; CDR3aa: CSVATGGHEQFF
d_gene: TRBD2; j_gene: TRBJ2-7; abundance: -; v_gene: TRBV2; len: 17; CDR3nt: TGTGCCAGCAGTTCCTGGACTAGCGGGAGCTACTCCTACGAGCAGTACTTC; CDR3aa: CASSSWTSGSYSYEQYF
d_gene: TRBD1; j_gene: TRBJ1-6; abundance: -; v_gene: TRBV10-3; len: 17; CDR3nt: TGTGCCATCAGTGAGTCTACAGGGGACACCTATAATTCACCCCTCCACTTT; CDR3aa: CAISESTGDTYNSPLHF
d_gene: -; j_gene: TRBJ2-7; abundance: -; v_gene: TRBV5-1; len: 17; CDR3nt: TGCGCCAGCAGTACACCCGGGGCCAATTCCCGCCGGTACGAGCAGTACTTC; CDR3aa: CASSTPGANSRRYEQYF
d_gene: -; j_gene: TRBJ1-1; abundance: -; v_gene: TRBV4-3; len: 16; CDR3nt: TGCGCCAGCAGCCAAGTTTACAGGGCCATGAACACTGAAGCTTTCTTT; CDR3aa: CASSQVYRAMNTEAFF
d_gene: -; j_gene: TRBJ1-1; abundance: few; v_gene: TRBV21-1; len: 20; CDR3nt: TGTGCCAGCAGCAAAGCGCCATCAGGTATCACGGGACAGGGGACCACTGAAGCTTTCTTT; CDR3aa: CASSKAPSGITGQGTTEAFF
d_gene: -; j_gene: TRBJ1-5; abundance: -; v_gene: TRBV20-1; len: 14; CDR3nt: TGCAGTGCTAGAAAAGGACAGACCAATCAGCCCCAGCATTTT; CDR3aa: CSARKGQTNQPQHF
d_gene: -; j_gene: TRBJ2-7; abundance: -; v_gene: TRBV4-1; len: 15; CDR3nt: TGCGCCAGCAGCCACGAGTCGACACAATCCTACGAGCAGTACTTC; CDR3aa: CASSHESTQSYEQYF
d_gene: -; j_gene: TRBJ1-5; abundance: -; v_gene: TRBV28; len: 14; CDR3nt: TGTGCCAGCAGCCCCATACCGACGTATCAGCCCCAGCATTTT; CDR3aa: CASSPIPTYQPQHF
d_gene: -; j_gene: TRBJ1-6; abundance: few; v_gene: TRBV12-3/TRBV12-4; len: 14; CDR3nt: TGTGCCAGCAGTTTAGGCAGTAACAATTCACCCCTCCACTTT; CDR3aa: CASSLGSNNSPLHF
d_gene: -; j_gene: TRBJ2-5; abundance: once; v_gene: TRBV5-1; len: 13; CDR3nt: TGCGCCAGCAGAAAGTCGGGCGGTGAGACCCAGTACTTC; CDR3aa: CASRKSGGETQYF
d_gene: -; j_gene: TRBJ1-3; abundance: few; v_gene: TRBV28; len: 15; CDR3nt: TGTGCCAGCAGTCCCGGGACAAACTCTGGAAACACCATATATTTT; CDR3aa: CASSPGTNSGNTIYF
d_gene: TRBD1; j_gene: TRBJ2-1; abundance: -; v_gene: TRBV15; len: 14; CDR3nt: TGTGCCACCAGCGGAGGGGACAGGGCAAGCGAGCAGTTCTTC; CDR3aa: CATSGGDRASEQFF
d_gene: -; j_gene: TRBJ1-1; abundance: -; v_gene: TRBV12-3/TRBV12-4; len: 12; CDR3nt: TGTGCCAGCAGCGAGGGACACCTTGAAGCTTTCTTT; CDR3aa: CASSEGHLEAFF
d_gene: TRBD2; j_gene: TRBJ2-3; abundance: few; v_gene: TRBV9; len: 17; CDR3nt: TGTGCCAGCAGCCCGGGAACGACTAGCGGGAGCACAGATACGCAGTATTTT; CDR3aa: CASSPGTTSGSTDTQYF
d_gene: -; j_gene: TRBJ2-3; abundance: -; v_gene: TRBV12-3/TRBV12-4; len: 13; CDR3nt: TGTGCCAGCAGTATCGTAGGCACAGATACGCAGTATTTT; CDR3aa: CASSIVGTDTQYF
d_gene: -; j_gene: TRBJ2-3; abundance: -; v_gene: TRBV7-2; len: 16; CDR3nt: TGTGCCAGCAGCTTAGAATCCAGGGTCCTCACAGATACGCAGTATTTT; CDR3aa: CASSLESRVLTDTQYF
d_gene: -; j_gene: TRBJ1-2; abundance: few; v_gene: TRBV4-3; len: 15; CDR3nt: TGCGCCAGCAGCCAAGAGGCAGAGGGGAACTATGGCTACACCTTC; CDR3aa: CASSQEAEGNYGYTF
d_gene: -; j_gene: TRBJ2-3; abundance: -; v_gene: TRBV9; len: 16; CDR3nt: TGTGCCAGCAGCGTTGCAGGGGACCTTGGCACAGATACGCAGTATTTT; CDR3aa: CASSVAGDLGTDTQYF
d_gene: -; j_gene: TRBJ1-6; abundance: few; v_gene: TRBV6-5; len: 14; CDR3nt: TGTGCCAGCAGTTCCGAGGGGACCGTTGACCCCCTCCACTTT; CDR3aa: CASSSEGTVDPLHF